This entry is about one T cell receptor beta chain. Researchers ran the PCR with 60 Vbeta and 13 Jbeta primers. Produced via immunoSEQ multiplex PCR; TCRdb's table is partial and in-frame only. The table lists more than 150,000 clones, roughly 83% of them singletons, with around 0.26% in the top ten. This specimen belongs to a study of cytomegalovirus exposure and HLA in healthy donors. There are 14 residues in the CDR3. V shed 6 bases and J shed 5 bases, with 17 bases lying between them. Per germline, CDR1 PRHDT and CDR2 FYEKMQ (reference sequence). Sequencing was done on a sample of PBMCs. The chain is built from TRBV13 and TRBJ2-7, with D tentatively TRBD2 (5 bases). This clonotype originated in a boy younger than 18 in good health and CMV-seronegative. CDR3 sequence reads: CASSLARRGHEQYF. CDR3 in DNA: TGTGCCAGCAGTCTCGCTAGAAGAGGGCACGAGCAGTACTTC. The full variable domain, in which reference TRBV13 and TRBJ2-7 provide the parts outside the CDR3, is AAGVIQSPRHLIKEKRETATLKCYPIPRHDTVYWYQQGPGQDPQFLISFYEKMQSDKGSIPDRFSAQQFSDYHSELNMSSLELGDSALYFCASSLARRGHEQYFGPGTRLTVT.